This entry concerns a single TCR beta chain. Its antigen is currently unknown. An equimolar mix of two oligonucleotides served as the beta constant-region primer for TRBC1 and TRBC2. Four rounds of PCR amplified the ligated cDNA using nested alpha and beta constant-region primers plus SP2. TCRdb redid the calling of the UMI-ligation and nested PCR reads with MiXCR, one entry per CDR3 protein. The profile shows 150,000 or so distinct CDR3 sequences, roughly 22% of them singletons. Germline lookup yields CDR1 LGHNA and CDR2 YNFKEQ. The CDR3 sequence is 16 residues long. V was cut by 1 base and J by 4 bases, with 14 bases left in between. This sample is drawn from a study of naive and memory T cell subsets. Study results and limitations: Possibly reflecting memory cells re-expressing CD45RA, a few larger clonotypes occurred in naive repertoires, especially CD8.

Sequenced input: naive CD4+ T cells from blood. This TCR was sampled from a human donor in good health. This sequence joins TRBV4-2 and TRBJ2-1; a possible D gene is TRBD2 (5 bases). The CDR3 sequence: CASSQVGGRGYNEQFF. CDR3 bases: TGTGCCAGCAGCCAAGTGGGTGGGAGAGGGTACAATGAGCAGTTCTTC.